This TCR beta chain was captured by sequencing in a study of T cells after yellow fever vaccination. Overall study results and limits: The CD4 compartment and the CD8 compartment contained a small share of clonotypes in common. Booster samples showed a return of most primary-vaccination clones (about 96% CD4, 70% to 90% CD8).

In the case of this clonotype: No antigen is known for it.

One entry per CDR3 protein results from TCRdb running MiXCR on the 5' RACE reads. The table has 510,000 or so distinct CDR3 sequences, around 21% seen once; the top ten hold around an eighth. The ends were cut back, 2 bases at V and 1 base at J, with 9 bases in the middle. The CDR3 is made up of 14 amino acids. Germline V gives CDR1 DFQATT, CDR2 SNEGSKA (reference sequence). The TCR sequence derives from a young man who received the YFV17D yellow fever vaccine. The chain joins TRBV20-1 to TRBJ2-1; tentatively, D is TRBD2 (6 bases). Sequencing used PBMCs, obtained 15 days after the yellow fever booster vaccination. Here the CDR3 reads CSARRLGSYNEQFF. DNA of the CDR3: TGCAGTGCTAGAAGACTAGGTTCCTACAATGAGCAGTTCTTC.